The clone carrying this T cell receptor (beta chain) has a count of ten or more. The antigen remains unidentified. This record belongs to a study of CD8 T cells in ankylosing spondylitis. By quantitative 5'-RACE with molecular barcodes, the TCR beta libraries were made. MiXCR, applied by TCRdb to the 5' RACE reads, yields one record per CDR3 protein. The sample has some 38,000 distinct CDR3 sequences; around 10% are singletons. The CDR3 has 15 residues. Germline assignment: CDR1 SGHRS and CDR2 YFSETQ. The V end was cut by 4 bases, the J end by 6 bases, with 17 bases between. Whole-study results and caveats: Clones that were linked to disease were CD8+ and were relatively rare in peripheral blood. Significantly higher representation of disease-linked clones was reported for matched ankylosing spondylitis synovial fluid. What appeared characteristic of ankylosing spondylitis blood was a TCR beta motif of 7 or 8 highly homologous variants.

This receptor was identified in a male donor with ankylosing spondylitis or in good health (not recorded which). The chain couples TRBV5-1 to TRBJ2-1; either TRBD1 or TRBD2 may supply D (5 bases each). Sequencing was done on a sample of blood, either unsorted or a sorted T cell fraction (not recorded which). CDR3 protein: CASSPRDPAVNEQFF. CDR3 DNA sequence: TGCGCCAGCAGCCCCCGGGACCCAGCGGTCAATGAGCAGTTCTTC.